The T cell receptor beta chain under discussion was sequenced for a study of T cell responses to AZD1222 COVID-19 vaccine. Study findings and constraints: Donors were largely white British and mainly female; clonal diversity was possibly underestimated.

With respect to this clone: Its antigen is not known. The same CDR3 can be traced to other DNA sequences in this sample.

TCRdb's table, derived via immunoSEQ multiplex PCR, lists solely in-frame clones and lacks some. The table has 160,000 or so clones, 85% to 95% seen once; the top ten hold around 2.6%. This CDR3 has 11 amino acids. Per germline, CDR1 LGHDT and CDR2 YNNKEL (reference sequence). V shed 0 bases and J shed 5 bases, with 1 base lying between them. The sequencing used peripheral blood, collected on day 0 of AZD1222 vaccination. The chain uses TRBV3-1 (or the pseudogene TRBV3-2) and TRBJ1-2; D is ambiguous. This TCR was sampled from an adult in good health. The CDR3 coding sequence is TGTGCCAGCAGCCAAGATTATGGCTACACCTTC. This translates into CASSQDYGYTF.